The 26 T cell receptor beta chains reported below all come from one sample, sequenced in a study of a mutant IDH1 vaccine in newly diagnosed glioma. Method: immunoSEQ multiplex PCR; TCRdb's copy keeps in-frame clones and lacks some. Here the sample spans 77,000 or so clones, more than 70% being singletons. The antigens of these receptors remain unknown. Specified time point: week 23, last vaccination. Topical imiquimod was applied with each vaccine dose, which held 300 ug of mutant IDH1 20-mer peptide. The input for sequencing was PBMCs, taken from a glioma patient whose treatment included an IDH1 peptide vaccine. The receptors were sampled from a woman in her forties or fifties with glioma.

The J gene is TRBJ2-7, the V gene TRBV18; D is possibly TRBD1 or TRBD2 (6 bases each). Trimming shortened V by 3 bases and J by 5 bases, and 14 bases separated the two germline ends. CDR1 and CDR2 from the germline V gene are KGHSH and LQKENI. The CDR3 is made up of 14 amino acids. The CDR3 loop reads CASSPTRDTHEQYF. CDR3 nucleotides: TGTGCCAGCTCACCGACGCGGGACACTCACGAGCAGTACTTC.

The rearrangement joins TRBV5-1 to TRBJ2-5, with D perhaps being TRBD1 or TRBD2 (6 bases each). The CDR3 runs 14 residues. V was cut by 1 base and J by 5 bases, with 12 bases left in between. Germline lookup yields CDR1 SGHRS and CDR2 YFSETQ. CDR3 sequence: CASSLLQGLETQYF. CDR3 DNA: TGCGCCAGCAGCTTGCTACAGGGACTGGAGACCCAGTACTTC. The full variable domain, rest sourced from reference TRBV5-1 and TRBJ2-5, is KAGVTQTPRYLIKTRGQQVTLSCSPISGHRSVSWYQQTPGQGLQFLFEYFSETQRNKGNFPGRFSGRQFSNSRSEMNVSTLELGDSALYLCASSLLQGLETQYFGPGTRLLVL.

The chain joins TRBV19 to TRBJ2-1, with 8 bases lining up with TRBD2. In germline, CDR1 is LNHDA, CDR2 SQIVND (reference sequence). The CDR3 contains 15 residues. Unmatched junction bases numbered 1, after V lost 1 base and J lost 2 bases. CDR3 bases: TGTGCCAGTAGTATAGCGACTAGCGCCTACAATGAGCAGTTCTTC. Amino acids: CASSIATSAYNEQFF.

DNA for the CDR3: TGTGCCACCTCGAGAGGTAGCGGGAGCAGAGAGACCCAGTACTTC. Translating it yields CATSRGSGSRETQYF. The J gene is TRBJ2-5, the V gene TRBV10-3; 9 positions agree with TRBD2. The CDR3 covers 15 residues. Germline V lookup: CDR1 ENHRY, CDR2 SYGVKD. J gave up 4 bases and V 10 bases, and 13 bases lay outside the gene matches.

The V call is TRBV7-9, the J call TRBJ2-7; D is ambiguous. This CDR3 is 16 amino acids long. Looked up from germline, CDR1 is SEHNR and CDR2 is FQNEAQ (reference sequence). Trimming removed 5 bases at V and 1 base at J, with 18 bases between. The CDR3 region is CASSHPRFVGSYEQYF. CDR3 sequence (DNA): TGTGCCAGCAGCCATCCCCGTTTTGTGGGTTCCTACGAGCAGTACTTC.

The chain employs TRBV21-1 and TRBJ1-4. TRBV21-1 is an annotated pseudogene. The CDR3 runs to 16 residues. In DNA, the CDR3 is TGTGCCAGCAGCAAAGAAATGGTCGGGGGAAATGAAAAACTGTTTTTT. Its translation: CASSKEMVGGNEKLFF.

Here the CDR3 DNA reads TGTGCCAGCAGTACTAGGAGAGGAGAGACCCAGTACTTC. Its translation is CASSTRRGETQYF. V usage is TRBV7-8 and J usage is TRBJ2-5, with D possibly being TRBD2 (5 bases). Germline V gives CDR1 SGHVS, CDR2 FQNEAQ. There are 13 residues in the CDR3. V was trimmed by 6 bases and J by 4 bases, leaving 12 bases between them.

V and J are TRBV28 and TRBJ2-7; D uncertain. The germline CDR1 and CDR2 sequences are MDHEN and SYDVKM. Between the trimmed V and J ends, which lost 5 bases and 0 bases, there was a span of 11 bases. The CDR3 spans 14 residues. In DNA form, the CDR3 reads TGTGCCAGCAGTGGAGTGGGCAGCTCCTACGAGCAGTACTTC. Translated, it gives CASSGVGSSYEQYF.

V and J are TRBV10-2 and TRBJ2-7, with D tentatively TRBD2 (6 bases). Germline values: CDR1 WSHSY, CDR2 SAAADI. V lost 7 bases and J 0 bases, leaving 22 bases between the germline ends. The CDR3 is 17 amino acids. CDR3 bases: TGCGCCAGCACCCGTCGGCTAGCGCCCAATAGCTCCTACGAGCAGTACTTC. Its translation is CASTRRLAPNSSYEQYF.

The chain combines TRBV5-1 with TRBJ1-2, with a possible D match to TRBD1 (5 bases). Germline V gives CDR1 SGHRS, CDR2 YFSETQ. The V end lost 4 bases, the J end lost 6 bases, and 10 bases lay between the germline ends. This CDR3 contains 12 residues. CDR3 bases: TGCGCCAGCAGCCAGCAGGGAGATGGCTACACCTTC. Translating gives CASSQQGDGYTF.

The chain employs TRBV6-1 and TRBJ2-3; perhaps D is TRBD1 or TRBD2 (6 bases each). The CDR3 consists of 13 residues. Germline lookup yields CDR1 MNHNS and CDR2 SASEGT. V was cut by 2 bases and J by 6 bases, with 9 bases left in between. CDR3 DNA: TGTGCCAGCAGTGAACAGGGGAGGGATACGCAGTATTTT. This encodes CASSEQGRDTQYF.

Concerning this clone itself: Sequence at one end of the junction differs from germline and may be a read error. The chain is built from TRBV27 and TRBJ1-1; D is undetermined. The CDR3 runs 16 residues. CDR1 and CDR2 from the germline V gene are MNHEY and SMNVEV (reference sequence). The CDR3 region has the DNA TGTGCCAGCTGTTTGAGCTTGAGCAGACTGAACACTGAAGCTTTCTTT. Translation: CASCLSLSRLNTEAFF.

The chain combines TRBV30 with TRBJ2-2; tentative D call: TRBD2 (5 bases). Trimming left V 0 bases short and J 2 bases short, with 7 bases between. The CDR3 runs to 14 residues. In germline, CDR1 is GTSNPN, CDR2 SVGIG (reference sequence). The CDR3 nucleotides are TGTGCCTGGAGTGTGGACTTAAACACCGGGGAGCTGTTTTTT. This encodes CAWSVDLNTGELFF.

The CDR3, as DNA: TGTGCCAGCAGCGTAGGATCCAGCGGGATATTTGGGGGTGAGCAGTTCTTC. Amino acids: CASSVGSSGIFGGEQFF. The genes are TRBV9 and TRBJ2-1; 7 bases align to TRBD2. J lost 9 bases, V lost 0 bases, and 15 bases had no gene match. The V gene's germline CDR1 is SGDLS and CDR2 YYNGEE. The length of the CDR3 is 17 residues.

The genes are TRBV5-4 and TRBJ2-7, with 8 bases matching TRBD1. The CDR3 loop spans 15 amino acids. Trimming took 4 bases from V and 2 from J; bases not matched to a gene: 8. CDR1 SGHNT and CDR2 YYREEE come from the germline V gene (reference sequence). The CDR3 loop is CASSKTQGAPYEQYF. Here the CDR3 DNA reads TGTGCCAGCAGCAAGACGCAGGGGGCGCCCTACGAGCAGTACTTC.

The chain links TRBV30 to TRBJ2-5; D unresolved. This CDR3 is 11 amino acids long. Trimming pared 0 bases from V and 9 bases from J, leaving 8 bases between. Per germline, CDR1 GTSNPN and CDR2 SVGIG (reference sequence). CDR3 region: CAWSVSPAQYF. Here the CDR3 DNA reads TGTGCCTGGAGTGTGTCTCCGGCCCAGTACTTC.

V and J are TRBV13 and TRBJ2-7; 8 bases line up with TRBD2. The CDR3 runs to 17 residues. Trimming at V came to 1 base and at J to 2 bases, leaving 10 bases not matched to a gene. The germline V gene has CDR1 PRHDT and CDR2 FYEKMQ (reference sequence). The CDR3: CASSLAGGGTKTYEQYF. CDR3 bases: TGTGCCAGCAGCTTAGCGGGCGGGGGGACCAAAACCTACGAGCAGTACTTC.

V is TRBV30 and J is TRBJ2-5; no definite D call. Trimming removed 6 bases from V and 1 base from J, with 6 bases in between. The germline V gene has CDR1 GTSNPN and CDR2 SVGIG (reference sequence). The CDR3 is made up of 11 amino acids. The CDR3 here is CACSLQETQYF. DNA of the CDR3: TGTGCCTGCTCGCTCCAAGAGACCCAGTACTTC.

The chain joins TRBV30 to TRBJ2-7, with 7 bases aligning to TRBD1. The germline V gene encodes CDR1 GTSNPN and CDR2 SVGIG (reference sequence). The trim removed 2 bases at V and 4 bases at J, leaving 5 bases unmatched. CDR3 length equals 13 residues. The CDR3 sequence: CAWSQGERYEQYF. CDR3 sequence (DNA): TGTGCCTGGAGTCAGGGGGAGCGGTACGAGCAGTACTTC.

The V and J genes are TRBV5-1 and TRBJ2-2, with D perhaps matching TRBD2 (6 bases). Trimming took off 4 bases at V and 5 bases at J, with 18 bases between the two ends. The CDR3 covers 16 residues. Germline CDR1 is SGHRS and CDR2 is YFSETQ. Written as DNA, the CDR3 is TGCGCCAGCAGCCCCGGCCGGGGGATAATAACCGGGGAGCTGTTTTTT. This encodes CASSPGRGIITGELFF.

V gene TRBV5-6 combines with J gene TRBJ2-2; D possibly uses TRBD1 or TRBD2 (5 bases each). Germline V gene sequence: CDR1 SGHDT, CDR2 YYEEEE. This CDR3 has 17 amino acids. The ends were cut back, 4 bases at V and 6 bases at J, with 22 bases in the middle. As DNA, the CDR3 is TGTGCCAGCAGCCCACGGCGGGCAGGGAAAATGGCCGGGGAGCTGTTTTTT. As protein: CASSPRRAGKMAGELFF.

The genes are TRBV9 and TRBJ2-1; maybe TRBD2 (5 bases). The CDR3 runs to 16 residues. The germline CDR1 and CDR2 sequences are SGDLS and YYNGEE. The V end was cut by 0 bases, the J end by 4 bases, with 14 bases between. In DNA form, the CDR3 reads TGTGCCAGCAGCGTAGGAGGGCCCGCCGGATACAATGAGCAGTTCTTC. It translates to CASSVGGPAGYNEQFF.

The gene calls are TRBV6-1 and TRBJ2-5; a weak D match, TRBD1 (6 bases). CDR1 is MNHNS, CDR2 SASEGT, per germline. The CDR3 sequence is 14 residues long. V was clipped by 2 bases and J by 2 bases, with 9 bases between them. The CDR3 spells CASSEWDTQETQYF. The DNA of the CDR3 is TGTGCCAGCAGTGAATGGGACACTCAAGAGACCCAGTACTTC.

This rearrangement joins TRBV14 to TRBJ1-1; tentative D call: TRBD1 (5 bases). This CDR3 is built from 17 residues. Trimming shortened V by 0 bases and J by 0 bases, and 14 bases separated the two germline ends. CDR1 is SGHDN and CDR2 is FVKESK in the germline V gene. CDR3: CASSQDYGATLNTEAFF. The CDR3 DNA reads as TGTGCCAGCAGCCAAGATTACGGGGCCACGTTGAACACTGAAGCTTTCTTT.

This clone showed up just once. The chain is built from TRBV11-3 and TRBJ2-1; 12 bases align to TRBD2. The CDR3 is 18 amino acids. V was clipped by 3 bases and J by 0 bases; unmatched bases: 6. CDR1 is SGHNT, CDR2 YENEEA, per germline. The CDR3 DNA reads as TGTGCCAGCAGCTTCTTACTAGCGGGAGGTAGCTCCTACAATGAGCAGTTCTTC. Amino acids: CASSFLLAGGSSYNEQFF.

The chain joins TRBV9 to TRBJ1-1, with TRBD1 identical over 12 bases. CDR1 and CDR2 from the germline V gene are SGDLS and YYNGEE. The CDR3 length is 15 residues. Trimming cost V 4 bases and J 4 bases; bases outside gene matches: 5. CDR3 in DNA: TGTGCCAGCAGCCTCGGGACAGGGGGCTTCACTGAAGCTTTCTTT. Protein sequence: CASSLGTGGFTEAFF.